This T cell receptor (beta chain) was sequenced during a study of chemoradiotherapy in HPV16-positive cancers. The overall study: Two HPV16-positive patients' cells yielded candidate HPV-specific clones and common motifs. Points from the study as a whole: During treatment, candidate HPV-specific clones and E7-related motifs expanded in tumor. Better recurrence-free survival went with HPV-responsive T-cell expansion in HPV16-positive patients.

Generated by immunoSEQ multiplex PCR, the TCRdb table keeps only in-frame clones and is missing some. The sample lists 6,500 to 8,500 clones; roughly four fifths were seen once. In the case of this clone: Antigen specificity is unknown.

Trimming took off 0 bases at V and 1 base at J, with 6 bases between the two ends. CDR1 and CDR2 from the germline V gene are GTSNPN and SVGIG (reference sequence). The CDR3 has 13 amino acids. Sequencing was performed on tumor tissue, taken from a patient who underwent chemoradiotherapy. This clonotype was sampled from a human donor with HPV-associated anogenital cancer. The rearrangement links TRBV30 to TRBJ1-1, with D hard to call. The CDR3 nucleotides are TGTGCCTGGAGTGTACACCGGAACACTGAAGCTTTCTTT. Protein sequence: CAWSVHRNTEAFF.